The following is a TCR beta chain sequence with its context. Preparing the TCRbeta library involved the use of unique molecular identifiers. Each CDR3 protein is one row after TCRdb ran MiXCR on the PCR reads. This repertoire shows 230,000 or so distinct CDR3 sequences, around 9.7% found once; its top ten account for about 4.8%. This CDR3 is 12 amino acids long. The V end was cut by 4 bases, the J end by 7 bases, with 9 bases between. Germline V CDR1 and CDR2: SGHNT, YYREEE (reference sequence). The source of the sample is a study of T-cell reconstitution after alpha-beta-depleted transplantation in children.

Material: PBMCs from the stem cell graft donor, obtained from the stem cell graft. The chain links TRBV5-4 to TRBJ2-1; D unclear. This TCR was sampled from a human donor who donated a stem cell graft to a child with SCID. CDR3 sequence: CASSRLGNEQFF. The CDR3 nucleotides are TGTGCCAGCAGCCGGCTAGGGAATGAGCAGTTCTTC.